Sequencing of this T cell receptor (beta chain) was carried out in a study of post-analysis software for immune sequencing data. Turning to the study itself: The courses of disease that were included comprised relapsing-remitting, secondary progressive and progressive-relapsing multiple sclerosis. General study points: TRBV segments more frequent in patients than in controls numbered five and included TRBV5-6, TRBV5-1 and TRBV20-1.

V was shortened by 11 bases and J by 3 bases, with 8 bases between the two germline ends. The V gene's germline CDR1 is MNHNY and CDR2 SVGAGI (reference sequence). The CDR3 spans 12 residues. This clonotype was seen many times. Its antigen is undetermined. Researchers reported that TCR beta cDNA libraries carried unique molecular identifiers. TCRdb re-called the PCR reads with MiXCR, one entry per CDR3 protein. The data hold approximately 690,000 distinct CDR3 sequences, with 55% to 60% observed a single time. Sequencing was done on a sample of blood. The sequence came from a girl under 10 years old with multiple sclerosis. The chain links TRBV6-6 to TRBJ2-6; a possible D gene is TRBD2 (6 bases). Here the CDR3 DNA reads TGTGCCGGCGGGGATGGGGCCAACGTCCTGACTTTC. Amino acids: CAGGDGANVLTF.